Detailed here is one T cell receptor (beta chain). This clone was seen at least ten times. Its antigen is currently not known. No clone much larger than this one lies a single base away; base qualities are absent. CDR1 and CDR2 are read off the germline V gene as MDHEN and SYDVKM. Including the terminal cysteine and phenylalanine, the CDR3 comprises 15 residues. Solely the CDR3 DNA is kept, with 45 bases framed from the first base. The V and J ends are trimmed by 6 bases and 5 bases, leaving 16 bases between them. The sample belongs to a study of blood T cell repertoires in COVID-19 (dated by TCRdb to 2020 to 2022). Context from the whole study: Samples covering the acute and convalescent phases of COVID-19 were provided by collaborators in the United States, Italy and Spain. The sample metadata nearly always contained a de-identified subject ID, COVID-19 status, age in years and sex. Samples were obtained from the ongoing ImmuneRACE study (first 160 participants) and from over 1,000 subjects provided by 6 global collaborators. The repertoires were released in a freely available public database intended as a resource for research on the immune response to SARS-CoV-2. Where available, HLA class I and class II types were obtained from metadata supplied by the sample provider rather than from assay-based typing. The prospective study material was composed of cDNA or gDNA derived from T cells, B-cell-depleted T cells, or PBMCs. Subjects who had been exposed to COVID-19, were actively infected with it, or had recovered from it provided the deeply sampled blood TCRbeta repertoires that made up the dataset. The full study reports these points: How much clinical and demographic metadata was included differed by source and by participant, and the metadata was provided uncurated.

Enrolling through a virtual design, the prospective study's participants ranged in age from roughly 18 to 95 years and lived across 20 to 30 United States geographic areas. Cohort assignment in the prospective study relied on participant-reported clinical history from a screening survey and a study questionnaire. Exposed participants were defined as having been in contact with someone with a PCR-confirmed or clinician-diagnosed COVID-19 case within 2 weeks of study entry. Mobile phlebotomists in the prospective study collected whole blood, serum and a nasopharyngeal or oropharyngeal swab from every participant. Over an approximately 2-month period, participants in the prospective study had the option of providing additional blood draws and questionnaires. Before DNA extraction, prospective study blood samples were shipped either frozen or at room temperature. The immunoSEQ Assay, a bias-controlled multiplex PCR, was used to amplify TCRbeta CDR3 regions from genomic DNA. For the original study's pipeline: Nucleated cell counts per sample were estimated from amplification of reference gene primers within the assay. To quantify the absolute abundance of each unique TCRbeta CDR3 rearrangement, sequence reads were collapsed and filtered. For each sample, productive Simpson clonality was calculated as the square root of Simpson's diversity index over productive rearrangements. This immuneACCESS table, as held by TCRdb, lists in-frame sequences with V and J called but not all clones. Of the missing ones, under half trace to an unresolved V gene in checked studies; the others have no known cause. From that table come the V and J calls and clone size; the DNA was used to work out D and trimming. The sample table shows a few hundred thousand clones, and about 88% are seen once. The leading ten clones occupy around 4.5% of the sample.

Sample: PBMCs or T cells enriched from blood (not recorded which). The chain was built from TRBV28 and TRBJ1-4, with the D segment identity uncertain. The origin of this receptor is a woman in her 30s who had been exposed to COVID-19. The bases read TGTGCCAGCAGCTCCATCGGGGATAAAAATGAAAAACTGTTTTTT. It translates as CASSSIGDKNEKLFF.